This T cell receptor (beta chain) stems from a study of T cells in Graves' hyperthyroidism and ophthalmopathy. Germline V gives CDR1 SGHTA, CDR2 FQGNSA. The V end was cut by 6 bases, the J end by 8 bases, with 13 bases between. There are 12 residues in the CDR3. Uncontrolled infection, other autoimmune disease, pregnancy or lactation disqualified patients from enrolment. Findings and caveats of the study: Blood samples included most of the expanded thyroid clonotypes exceeding 0.001.

This clonotype occurred many times. Its antigen is still unknown. TCR beta CDR3 regions were amplified from RNA. The HTBI set primed first-round TCR CDR3 RT-PCR. TCRdb itself ran the multiplex PCR reads through MiXCR, one entry per CDR3 protein. The sample has 480,000 or so distinct CDR3 sequences, 40% to 55% seen once; the top ten hold about 45%. The chain is built from TRBV7-2 and TRBJ1-1, with D unresolved. The source material was peripheral blood or thyroid tissue (not recorded which). This TCR was recovered from an adult woman with Graves' disease, either hyperthyroidism or ophthalmopathy (not recorded which). CDR3: CASSDFGVEAFF. As DNA, the CDR3 is TGTGCCAGCAGTGATTTTGGGGTCGAAGCTTTCTTT.